The 8 T cell receptor beta chains reported below all come from one sample, sequenced in a study of cytomegalovirus exposure and HLA in healthy donors. This PCR relied on a set of 60 Vbeta primers and 13 Jbeta primers. Here immunoSEQ multiplex PCR was the method, and the copy in TCRdb shows in-frame clones only, minus some. In the table there are approximately 150,000 clones, approximately 80% of which are singletons. The sequencing sample was made of PBMCs. All receptors derive from a man aged 18 to 30 in good health and CMV-seropositive.

The chain links TRBV9 to TRBJ2-1; 16 bases line up with TRBD2. The CDR3 length is 19 residues. The ends lost 2 bases at V and 4 bases at J; junction bases unmatched: 9. Germline CDR1 reads SGDLS; CDR2 reads YYNGEE. The CDR3 sequence is CASSVGGLAGGPYYNEQFF. The CDR3, as DNA: TGTGCCAGCAGCGTGGGGGGACTAGCGGGAGGGCCGTATTACAATGAGCAGTTCTTC. The variable domain in full, with the rest retrieved from reference TRBV9 and TRBJ2-1, is DSGVTQTPKHLITATGQRVTLRCSPRSGDLSVYWYQQSLDQGLQFLIQYYNGEERAKGNILERFSAQQFPDLHSELNLSSLELGDSALYFCASSVGGLAGGPYYNEQFFGPGTRLTVL.

V is TRBV7-9 and J is TRBJ2-3; possible D gene TRBD2, 5 bases. The CDR3 covers 14 residues. Trimming pared 3 bases from V and 4 bases from J, leaving 11 bases between. Germline V gene sequence: CDR1 SEHNR, CDR2 FQNEAQ (reference sequence). The CDR3 protein is CASSFLGGPDTQYF. In DNA, the CDR3 is TGTGCCAGCAGCTTCTTAGGAGGCCCAGATACGCAGTATTTT.

This chain links TRBV19 with TRBJ1-5; weak D call: TRBD1 (6 bases). Germline V gene lookup returns CDR1 LNHDA and CDR2 SQIVND (reference sequence). V shed 1 base and J shed 6 bases, with 13 bases lying between them. The CDR3 consists of 15 residues. CDR3 DNA sequence: TGTGCCAGTAGTATAGGGGGGGGGCCTGGTCAGCCCCAGCATTTT. Its translation is CASSIGGGPGQPQHF.

The CDR3 spells CASSDPQGREKLFF. CDR3 nucleotide sequence: TGTGCCAGCAGTGATCCGCAGGGCCGGGAAAAACTGTTTTTT. This sequence joins TRBV2 and TRBJ1-4; maybe TRBD1 (5 bases). Germline V lookup: CDR1 SNHLY, CDR2 FYNNEI. The germline V and J ends were trimmed by 3 bases and 8 bases, with 13 bases remaining between them. This CDR3 is built from 14 residues.

The chain combines TRBV7-3 with TRBJ2-3; 16 nucleotides align to TRBD2. CDR1 is SGHTA, CDR2 FQGTGA, per germline. The V gene end was trimmed by 2 bases and the J gene end by 7 bases; junction bases not matched to a gene: 6. The CDR3 spans 17 residues. The CDR3 bases are TGTGCCAGCAGCTTAGGCGGGACTAGCGGGGGGGCATATACGCAGTATTTT. It codes for CASSLGGTSGGAYTQYF.

The chain uses TRBV9 and TRBJ2-5; D might be TRBD2 (7 bases). This CDR3 is 15 amino acids long. The germline V gene has CDR1 SGDLS and CDR2 YYNGEE. The germline V and J ends were trimmed by 0 bases and 2 bases, with 11 bases remaining between them. CDR3 amino acids: CASSVGGGTQETQYF. CDR3 nucleotide sequence: TGTGCCAGCAGCGTAGGGGGGGGGACACAAGAGACCCAGTACTTC.

This chain links TRBV27 with TRBJ2-7; 7 bases line up with TRBD2. This CDR3 has 17 residues. The V and J ends lost 4 bases and 6 bases, in that order; junction bases with no gene match: 18. The V gene's germline CDR1 is MNHEY and CDR2 SMNVEV (reference sequence). The CDR3 nucleotides are TGTGCCAGCAGTTCCGCCCCCCCGGGACTACCTTACTCCGAGCAGTACTTC. It is translated as CASSSAPPGLPYSEQYF.

V and J are TRBV5-4 and TRBJ1-2, with unresolved D. Germline values: CDR1 SGHNT, CDR2 YYREEE (reference sequence). V lost 0 bases and J 0 bases, leaving 9 bases between the germline ends. The CDR3 totals 15 residues. CDR3: CASSLDLLTNYGYTF. In DNA form, the CDR3 reads TGTGCCAGCAGCTTGGATCTGTTAACTAACTATGGCTACACCTTC.